This T cell receptor (beta chain) was sequenced during a study of cytomegalovirus exposure and HLA in healthy donors. Study context: The same platform as the roughly 630 first-cohort repertoires was used for the 100 to 150 validation repertoires, a later analysis reported.

The donors were part of the validation cohort, which consisted of roughly 110 subjects and was separate from the first cohort of about 650 subjects. Clones were read by immunoSEQ multiplex PCR, and TCRdb kept only the in-frame ones, dropping some. Of fewer than 300,000 clones in the sample, roughly 88% are singletons; the top ten hold about 0.86%. With 4 bases clipped from V and 0 bases from J, the junction kept 8 bases outside the gene matches. The CDR3 totals 17 residues. Germline CDR1 reads LGHNA; CDR2 reads YNFKEQ. Material for sequencing was PBMCs. This sequence was found in a young woman in good health and CMV-seronegative. The chain combines TRBV4-2 with TRBJ2-7; TRBD2 aligns across 11 bases. The CDR3 DNA sequence: TGTGCCAGCAGCCGGGGACTAGCGGCCGCGAGCTCCTACGAGCAGTACTTC. Translation gives CASSRGLAAASSYEQYF.